Presented here are 21 T cell receptor beta chains from one specimen sequenced in a study of glioma-infiltrating T cells after dendritic cell vaccination listed by TCRdb under 2016. Library creation used the immunoSEQ multiplex PCR assay. TCRdb provides this immuneACCESS table in a form limited to in-frame rearrangements. Some clones are lacking; in checked studies, under half of them reflect an unresolved V gene, and why the rest are absent is not known. Within this sample are around 72,000 clones, with 80% to 85% of them counted one time only. Approximately 7.9% of the sample is in the top ten clones. The starting material was blood, obtained before dendritic cell vaccination. These receptors all come from a human donor with glioblastoma.

This clone occurred a few times. CDR3 loop: CASSQGEGSNQPQHF. In DNA form, the CDR3 reads TGCGCCAGCAGCCAAGGCGAGGGTAGCAATCAGCCCCAGCATTTT. V usage is TRBV4-1 and J usage is TRBJ1-5; D remains unclear. The V end lost 1 base, the J end lost 0 bases, and 7 bases lay between the germline ends. This CDR3 contains 15 residues. Germline CDR1 MGHRA, CDR2 YSYEKL.

The chain employs TRBV27 and TRBJ2-1, with D tentatively TRBD2 (6 bases). Per germline, CDR1 MNHEY and CDR2 SMNVEV (reference sequence). Trimming pared 10 bases from V and 5 bases from J, leaving 18 bases between. The CDR3 runs 14 residues. CDR3 nucleotides: TGTGCCACTTCCGGGAGACTCCGAGACAATGAGCAGTTCTTC. Translated, it gives CATSGRLRDNEQFF.

V gene TRBV15 combines with J gene TRBJ1-1, with D possibly being TRBD1 (5 bases). The V gene's germline CDR1 is LNHNV and CDR2 YYDKDF (reference sequence). The CDR3 sequence is 14 residues long. Trimming shortened V by 0 bases and J by 6 bases, and 11 bases separated the two germline ends. CDR3 nucleotide sequence: TGTGCCACCAGCAGAGAGGGAGGGGTCCCTGAAGCTTTCTTT. It specifies CATSREGGVPEAFF.

V is TRBV5-4 and J is TRBJ1-6, with 9 bases identical to TRBD1. This CDR3 spans 15 amino acids. With 4 bases clipped from V and 6 bases from J, the junction kept 5 bases outside the gene matches. The germline V gene encodes CDR1 SGHNT and CDR2 YYREEE (reference sequence). The CDR3: CASSPGTGTNSPLHF. The CDR3 bases are TGTGCCAGCAGCCCCGGGACAGGGACTAATTCACCCCTCCACTTT.

This clone was counted a few times. This chain joins TRBV9 and TRBJ2-2; tentative D call: TRBD1 (5 bases). Germline assignment: CDR1 SGDLS and CDR2 YYNGEE. This CDR3 is built from 19 residues. Trimming shortened V by 4 bases and J by 4 bases, and 26 bases separated the two germline ends. The chain's CDR3 is CASSPRGGAGIFSTGELFF. In DNA form, the CDR3 reads TGTGCCAGCAGCCCAAGGGGTGGGGCAGGGATTTTTTCCACCGGGGAGCTGTTTTTT. Looking up the rest from reference TRBV9 and TRBJ2-2 gives the full variable domain: DSGVTQTPKHLITATGQRVTLRCSPRSGDLSVYWYQQSLDQGLQFLIQYYNGEERAKGNILERFSAQQFPDLHSELNLSSLELGDSALYFCASSPRGGAGIFSTGELFFGEGSRLTVL.

The chain uses TRBV30 and TRBJ1-2; D call uncertain. Trimming cost V 0 bases and J 8 bases, with 7 bases left between them. CDR1 and CDR2 from the germline V gene are GTSNPN and SVGIG (reference sequence). The CDR3 has 11 amino acids. The CDR3 loop is CAWSVHAGYTF. CDR3 coding DNA: TGTGCCTGGAGTGTACACGCCGGCTACACCTTC.

The chain is built from TRBV28 and TRBJ1-1; 9 bases line up with TRBD1. This CDR3 contains 16 residues. V was pared by 4 bases and J by 4 bases, with 10 bases of the junction left unmatched. Looked up from germline, CDR1 is MDHEN and CDR2 is SYDVKM. CDR3 DNA: TGTGCCAGCAGTTGGGGGGACAGGGTGTCGGGCACTGAAGCTTTCTTT. Translating gives CASSWGDRVSGTEAFF.

The chain recombines TRBV6-5 with TRBJ2-1, with 7 bases lining up with TRBD2. Per the germline V gene, CDR1 is MNHEY and CDR2 is SVGAGI. With V trimmed by 0 bases and J by 4 bases, 3 bases remained unmatched. CDR3 length: 15 residues. The CDR3 DNA sequence: TGTGCCAGCAGTTACTCGACTAGCCTATACAATGAGCAGTTCTTC. Translating it yields CASSYSTSLYNEQFF.

This clone was counted a single time. V and J are TRBV30 and TRBJ1-1; D is perhaps TRBD1 (5 bases). The V gene's germline CDR1 is GTSNPN and CDR2 SVGIG (reference sequence). Trimming cost V 1 base and J 0 bases, with 6 bases left between them. The CDR3 has 13 residues. The CDR3 bases are TGTGCCTGGAGTGAGGGGCTGAACACTGAAGCTTTCTTT. Protein product: CAWSEGLNTEAFF.

The chain couples TRBV7-3 to TRBJ2-3, with 10 nucleotides matching TRBD2. This CDR3 spans 20 amino acids. J gave up 1 base and V 5 bases, and 18 bases lay outside the gene matches. Germline loops: CDR1 SGHTA, CDR2 FQGTGA. The CDR3 sequence is CASSLSSSGGASFGTDTQYF. The CDR3 DNA sequence: TGTGCCAGCAGCCTAAGTAGCAGCGGGGGGGCCTCATTCGGCACAGATACGCAGTATTTT.

This chain uses TRBV20-1 with TRBJ2-7; D is unclear. The germline V and J ends were trimmed by 5 bases and 5 bases, with 7 bases remaining between them. The germline gives CDR1 DFQATT, CDR2 SNEGSKA (reference sequence). The CDR3 is 10 residues long. This chain's CDR3 is CSAAVDEQYF. The DNA of the CDR3 is TGCAGTGCTGCGGTCGACGAGCAGTACTTC.

The chain combines TRBV11-2 with TRBJ1-4; 9 bases match TRBD1. Unmatched junction bases numbered 3, after V lost 1 base and J lost 0 bases. This CDR3 spans 17 amino acids. The germline V gene has CDR1 SGHAT and CDR2 FQNNGV. CDR3 nucleotide sequence: TGTGCCAGCAGCTTAGGGGGACAGGGAGCAACTAATGAAAAACTGTTTTTT. Translation: CASSLGGQGATNEKLFF.

This chain joins TRBV5-4 and TRBJ2-3; D is perhaps TRBD1 (7 bases). This CDR3 spans 17 amino acids. CDR1 is SGHNT and CDR2 is YYREEE in the germline V gene (reference sequence). Trimming cost V 0 bases and J 2 bases, with 16 bases left between them. In DNA form, the CDR3 reads TGTGCCAGCAGCTTGGGGGGACTCAGGGGGTTCACAGATACGCAGTATTTT. Amino acids: CASSLGGLRGFTDTQYF.

This clone appeared a single time. V usage is TRBV19 and J usage is TRBJ2-1, with 8 nucleotides matching TRBD2. Trimming removed 4 bases from V and 6 bases from J; junction bases left unmatched: 14. This CDR3 has 17 residues. The V gene's germline CDR1 is LNHDA and CDR2 SQIVND (reference sequence). DNA of the CDR3: TGTGCCAGTAGTAGGTTAGCGGGGCCGGTGGGCGGCAATGAGCAGTTCTTC. This encodes CASSRLAGPVGGNEQFF.

V usage is TRBV11-2 and J usage is TRBJ1-4, with 7 bases fitting TRBD1. This CDR3 has 15 residues. Trimming removed 5 bases from V and 6 bases from J; junction bases left unmatched: 9. The germline CDR1 and CDR2 sequences are SGHAT and FQNNGV. The CDR3 coding sequence is TGTGCCAGCAGCGCAGGGGGGAACCAACATGAAAAACTGTTTTTT. Protein: CASSAGGNQHEKLFF.

The J gene is TRBJ2-5, the V gene TRBV4-2; a weak D match, TRBD2 (5 bases). Germline CDR1 reads LGHNA; CDR2 reads YNFKEQ. The CDR3 is made up of 16 amino acids. V gave up 0 bases and J gave up 1 base, with 12 bases separating them. The CDR3 bases are TGTGCCAGCAGCCAAGATGATCTAGCAGGCCAAGAGACCCAGTACTTC. Its translation is CASSQDDLAGQETQYF.

The rearrangement uses TRBV19 and TRBJ2-7, with a possible D match to TRBD1 (7 bases). The CDR3 extends over 11 amino acids. CDR1 and CDR2 (germline): LNHDA, SQIVND (reference sequence). V was cut by 5 bases and J by 6 bases, with 8 bases left in between. The CDR3 DNA reads TGTGCCAGTAGTCAGGGGGGCGAGCAGTACTTC. Its protein is CASSQGGEQYF.

The gene calls are TRBV2 and TRBJ2-1, with 9 bases identical to TRBD2. Germline V gene lookup returns CDR1 SNHLY and CDR2 FYNNEI. V lost 5 bases to trimming and J lost 5 bases; unmatched junction nucleotides: 7. CDR3 length equals 15 residues. The CDR3 DNA reads as TGTGCCAGCAGTTTCGGCGGGGGGGCGGACAATGAGCAGTTCTTC. Protein sequence: CASSFGGGADNEQFF.

This chain uses TRBV27 with TRBJ1-6, with TRBD1 as a possible D gene (6 bases). Germline V CDR1 and CDR2: MNHEY, SMNVEV (reference sequence). The CDR3 has 14 residues. V gave up 4 bases and J gave up 7 bases, with 11 bases separating them. The DNA for the CDR3 is TGTGCCAGCAGTTCCGGACAGACAAATTCACCCCTCCACTTT. It specifies CASSSGQTNSPLHF.

CDR3 sequence (DNA): TGTGCCAGCAGCCGAGGGACAGGGACTGAAGCTTTCTTT. Translation gives CASSRGTGTEAFF. V and J are TRBV7-2 and TRBJ1-1; TRBD1 matches 9 bases. Germline V lookup: CDR1 SGHTA, CDR2 FQGNSA. V dropped 5 bases and J dropped 5; count of bases not matched to a gene: 3. CDR3 length: 13 residues.

This clone was seen a few times. This chain uses TRBV5-1 with TRBJ2-2; TRBD1 might be the D (5 bases). Deletions cut 5 bases from V and 3 bases from J, with 11 bases between. The CDR3 extends over 14 amino acids. The germline V gene encodes CDR1 SGHRS and CDR2 YFSETQ. CDR3 sequence reads: CASRNPTDTGELFF. CDR3 sequence (DNA): TGCGCCAGCAGGAATCCGACAGACACCGGGGAGCTGTTTTTT.